This TCR beta chain appears in the sequencing data of a study of cytomegalovirus exposure and HLA in healthy donors. Study-wide results and caveats: Upon later analysis, HLA-associated TCR beta chains proved more clonally expanded than other, equally common chains. Overall, approximately 150 TCR beta chains were annotated as cytomegalovirus-associated. Sequencing likely generated an artifact that appeared as a cluster of highly shared sequence variants.

Per germline, CDR1 MNHNS and CDR2 SASEGT. The length of the CDR3 is 15 residues. V dropped 4 bases and J dropped 0 bases, with 9 bases sitting between them. Of note for this clone: The antigen remains unidentified.

PCR involved 60 Vbeta and 13 Jbeta primers. TCRdb keeps only in-frame clones here, not all; method: immunoSEQ multiplex PCR. Its listing shows 50,000 or so clones. This receptor was identified in a woman aged 18-35 years in good health and CMV-seronegative. The sample taken for sequencing was PBMCs. This chain joins TRBV6-1 and TRBJ1-4; a possible D gene is TRBD1 (5 bases). The CDR3 sequence: CASSALRATNEKLFF. In DNA form, the CDR3 reads TGTGCCAGCAGTGCCCTCAGGGCAACTAATGAAAAACTGTTTTTT.